This TCR beta chain comes out of a study of T cells after yellow fever vaccination. MiXCR, run by TCRdb on the 5' RACE reads, gives a single entry per CDR3 protein. In the table there are about 230,000 distinct CDR3 sequences, 5.5% to 8.5% of which are singletons. In this sample, this clonotype turned up a few times. This CDR3 region has 14 residues. Germline V gene data show CDR1 as SQVTM and CDR2 as ANQGSEA. The trim removed 7 bases at V and 2 bases at J, leaving 6 bases unmatched. The sample in question was CD4+ T cells sorted from PBMCs, obtained on the day of the yellow fever booster vaccination. The TCR was taken from a man between 25 and 39 years old who received the YFV17D yellow fever vaccine. This chain uses TRBV29-1 with TRBJ2-3, with 10 bases identical to TRBD2. CDR3 DNA: TGCAGCGGACTAGCGGGCGCGACCACAGATACGCAGTATTTT. Residues: CSGLAGATTDTQYF.